This TCR beta chain was sequenced during a study of cytomegalovirus exposure and HLA in healthy donors. The PCR had 60 Vbeta and 13 Jbeta primers. Assay: immunoSEQ multiplex PCR; the TCRdb copy retains only in-frame clones and omits some. The table has some 100,000 clones, around 79% seen once. On this clone itself: Its antigen remains unknown.

General study points: HLA alleles were associated with fewer than 20,000 TCR beta sequences in a later analysis at 0.05 false discovery rate.

The sequence came from a male donor in good health and CMV-seropositive. The sample taken for sequencing was PBMCs.

CDR3 sequence: CASSWGAGGYF. In DNA, the CDR3 is TGTGCCAGCAGTTGGGGCGCCGGGGGGTACTTC. This chain uses TRBV28 with TRBJ2-7; D is possibly TRBD2 (6 bases). The V gene lost 4 bases and the J gene lost 12 bases, with 13 bases spanning the gap. The CDR3 is made up of 11 amino acids. Germline lookup yields CDR1 MDHEN and CDR2 SYDVKM.